This TCR beta chain came from a study of T cell responses to AZD1222 COVID-19 vaccine. General study points: Among vaccine-associated CD4 TCRs, coverage spanned spike, with dominance at 160-218 and 743-854.

Repertoires were generated with immunoSEQ multiplex PCR, while TCRdb's copy carries only in-frame clones and drops some. The sample comprises fewer than 100,000 clones, roughly 84% of which are singletons, and 13% to 15% rests with the top ten. Remarks on this clone: Its matching antigen is unknown.

The TCR was taken from an adult who received the AZD1222 COVID-19 vaccine. The specimen was peripheral blood, collected 28 days after the second AZD1222 dose.

CDR3 sequence: CASSLTTGGRGEKLFF. CDR3 bases: TGCGCCAGCAGCCTGACAACAGGGGGCCGGGGCGAAAAACTGTTTTTT. This chain uses TRBV5-1 with TRBJ1-4; 9 nucleotides match TRBD1. This CDR3 is built from 16 residues. V lost 4 bases and J lost 8; bases outside the gene matches: 12. In germline, CDR1 is SGHRS, CDR2 YFSETQ.